The entry that follows covers one T cell receptor (beta chain) sequence. The antigen remains undetermined. This sample is part of a study of T cell clones after liver transplantation. Study overall: Post-transplant blood was tracked for graft-donor-reactive T cell clones identified in a pre-transplant mixed lymphocyte reaction.

The table came from immunoSEQ multiplex PCR; TCRdb's copy has only in-frame clones and leaves some out. The sample lists roughly 55,000 clones, 65% to 80% occurring once. Findings and caveats of the study: Post-transplant, graft-donor-reactive CD4 TCRbeta sequences in blood dropped significantly in most of the 8 subjects. Conclusions were preliminary, with small, heterogeneous patient groups. The donor-reactive repertoire was only partly measurable in two subjects, lacking donor cells.

The CDR3 totals 14 residues. Trimming removed 5 bases from V and 1 base from J, with 9 bases in between. CDR1 is SGHAT, CDR2 FQDESV, per germline (reference sequence). This specimen consisted of CD4+ T cells from blood, obtained 54 months after liver transplant. The V call is TRBV11-1, the J call TRBJ2-4; D is unresolved. This TCR derives from a human patient who received a liver transplant. The T cells may come from the graft donor. CDR3 sequence reads: CASSPVEAKNIQYF. CDR3 nucleotides: TGTGCCAGCAGCCCGGTAGAGGCCAAAAACATTCAGTACTTC. Variable domain in full (rest from reference TRBV11-1 and TRBJ2-4): EAEVAQSPRYKITEKSQAVAFWCDPISGHATLYWYRQILGQGPELLVQFQDESVVDDSQLPKDRFSAERLKGVDSTLKIQPAELGDSAMYLCASSPVEAKNIQYFGAGTRLSVL.